The 15 T cell receptor beta chains presented below share a single source sample, sequenced in a study of T cell repertoires in cytomegalovirus infection. Via MiXCR, TCRdb re-called the reads, giving one row per CDR3 protein. The sample holds about 140,000 distinct CDR3 sequences, about 6.3% seen once. Sequenced input: PBMCs. Every receptor here comes from a human donor in good health (CMV status not recorded). Some clones in this sample may be carry-over from other donors' samples.

This clonotype was seen many times. The V and J genes are TRBV7-2 and TRBJ1-6; unclear D gene. The germline V and J ends were trimmed by 6 bases and 10 bases, with 16 bases remaining between them. This CDR3 is built from 14 residues. Germline V gene lookup returns CDR1 SGHTA and CDR2 FQGNSA. CDR3 protein: CASSQDWAGSPLHF. Here the CDR3 DNA reads TGTGCCAGCAGTCAAGACTGGGCCGGGTCACCCCTCCACTTT.

Ten or more counts support this clonotype. The chain links TRBV7-2 to TRBJ2-3, with a tentative D call TRBD2 (6 bases). From germline, CDR1 is SGHTA and CDR2 FQGNSA. Trimming removed 4 bases from V and 4 bases from J, with 21 bases in between. This CDR3 has 17 residues. Here the CDR3 reads CASSSNSGTWGADTQYF. The CDR3 coding sequence is TGTGCCAGCAGCTCAAACTCCGGGACCTGGGGGGCAGATACGCAGTATTTT.

Regarding this clonotype: This may stem from a read error, because a much larger clone lies one nucleotide away. The chain carries TRBV5-4 and TRBJ1-2; tentatively, D is TRBD1 (6 bases). V shed 4 bases and J shed 2 bases, with 9 bases lying between them. This CDR3 contains 13 residues. Germline CDR1 SGHNT, CDR2 YYREEE (reference sequence). CDR3 coding DNA: TGTGCCAGCAGCGCCACAGGGAACTATGGCTACACCTTC. Translation: CASSATGNYGYTF.

A few counts support this clonotype. The rearrangement uses TRBV29-1 and TRBJ2-7, with TRBD1 matching 9 bases. Germline lookup yields CDR1 SQVTM and CDR2 ANQGSEA. CDR3 length: 13 residues. V shed 2 bases and J 5 bases; nucleotides not matched to a gene: 4. The CDR3: CSVETGGLNEQYF. The CDR3 nucleotides are TGCAGCGTTGAAACAGGGGGCCTCAACGAGCAGTACTTC.

This clonotype was counted at least ten times. V and J are TRBV7-9 and TRBJ2-1; D unclear. The V gene lost 5 bases and the J gene lost 7 bases, with 9 bases spanning the gap. Per germline, CDR1 SEHNR and CDR2 FQNEAQ (reference sequence). The CDR3 loop spans 12 amino acids. The CDR3, as DNA: TGTGCCAGCAGCCTTTACATGAATGAGCAGTTCTTC. It translates to CASSLYMNEQFF.

V and J are TRBV19 and TRBJ2-2, with D possibly TRBD1 on 5 matching bases. In germline, CDR1 is LNHDA, CDR2 SQIVND (reference sequence). The V end was cut by 7 bases, the J end by 7 bases, with 19 bases between. There are 15 residues in the CDR3. In DNA form, the CDR3 reads TGTGCCAGTACCCGAAGCCCCCGACAGTACGGGGAGCTGTTTTTT. Residues: CASTRSPRQYGELFF.

The table lists this clonotype with many counts. This chain uses TRBV12-3 or TRBV12-4 with TRBJ1-1, with TRBD1 matching 9 bases. CDR3 length: 14 residues. V lost 5 bases to trimming and J lost 4 bases; unmatched junction nucleotides: 5. The CDR3 DNA sequence: TGTGCCAGCAGTCCCGGGACAGGGAGCACTGAAGCTTTCTTT. Translation: CASSPGTGSTEAFF.

This clonotype was detected only once. This chain joins TRBV30 and TRBJ1-1; D gene ambiguous. This CDR3 is built from 15 residues. V lost 0 bases and J 0 bases, leaving 11 bases between the germline ends. Germline CDR1 GTSNPN, CDR2 SVGIG (reference sequence). The CDR3 DNA reads as TGTGCCTGGAGTGTTATAGGTTCGTTGAACACTGAAGCTTTCTTT. Residues: CAWSVIGSLNTEAFF.

This clonotype was counted many times. The rearrangement uses TRBV7-2 and TRBJ2-1; the match to TRBD2 covers 11 bases. Trimming at V came to 2 bases and at J to 9 bases, leaving 6 bases not matched to a gene. CDR3 size: 15 residues. Germline CDR1 and CDR2: SGHTA and FQGNSA. CDR3 DNA sequence: TGTGCCAGCAGCTTAACCACTAGCGGGGGAGGTGAGCAGTTCTTC. Residues: CASSLTTSGGGEQFF. Variable domain in full (rest from reference TRBV7-2 and TRBJ2-1): GAGVSQSPSNKVTEKGKDVELRCDPISGHTALYWYRQSLGQGLEFLIYFQGNSAPDKSGLPSDRFSAERTGGSVSTLTIQRTQQEDSAVYLCASSLTTSGGGEQFFGPGTRLTVL.

This clonotype was counted ten times or more. The J gene is TRBJ2-7, the V gene TRBV14, with no clear D. The CDR3 totals 15 residues. The germline V and J ends were trimmed by 4 bases and 0 bases, with 13 bases remaining between them. CDR1 and CDR2 from the germline V gene are SGHDN and FVKESK. The CDR3 reads CASSLGRTRSYEQYF. CDR3 coding DNA: TGTGCCAGCAGCCTCGGCAGGACCCGCTCCTACGAGCAGTACTTC.

This clonotype was found many times. V usage is TRBV7-2 and J usage is TRBJ1-1, with D tentatively TRBD1 (5 bases). Germline CDR1 reads SGHTA; CDR2 reads FQGNSA. This CDR3 comprises 15 residues. Trimming stripped 3 bases from V and 3 bases from J, with 14 bases between. CDR3 amino acids: CASSLGPSMDTEAFF. As DNA, the CDR3 is TGTGCCAGCAGCTTGGGACCCTCTATGGACACTGAAGCTTTCTTT.

This clonotype came up many times. CDR3 protein: CASSQVLAAETQYF. CDR3 nucleotides: TGCGCCAGCAGCCAAGTACTAGCGGCGGAGACCCAGTACTTC. The chain couples TRBV4-1 to TRBJ2-5, with 8 bases that match TRBD2. The CDR3 has 14 amino acids. The V and J ends lost 1 base and 5 bases, in that order; junction bases with no gene match: 3. Germline V gene sequence: CDR1 MGHRA, CDR2 YSYEKL.

This clonotype has ten or more counts. This rearrangement joins TRBV10-2 to TRBJ2-2; no clear D. Looked up from germline, CDR1 is WSHSY and CDR2 is SAAADI. The CDR3 consists of 12 residues. V was trimmed by 8 bases and J by 1 base, leaving 5 bases between them. The CDR3 loop is CASSRNTGELFF. CDR3 nucleotide sequence: TGCGCCAGCTCGAGGAACACCGGGGAGCTGTTTTTT.

There are many counts of this clonotype. The J gene is TRBJ2-7, the V gene TRBV7-2, with 7 bases identical to TRBD1. Germline V gives CDR1 SGHTA, CDR2 FQGNSA. The CDR3 consists of 14 residues. V lost 5 bases, J lost 6 bases, and 10 bases stayed unmatched. The chain's CDR3 is CASSPVTGKVEQYF. For the CDR3, the DNA is TGTGCCAGCAGCCCCGTGACAGGGAAGGTCGAGCAGTACTTC. The full variable domain, its missing parts supplied by reference TRBV7-2 and TRBJ2-7, is GAGVSQSPSNKVTEKGKDVELRCDPISGHTALYWYRQSLGQGLEFLIYFQGNSAPDKSGLPSDRFSAERTGGSVSTLTIQRTQQEDSAVYLCASSPVTGKVEQYFGPGTRLTVT.

This clonotype appeared many times. The chain joins TRBV7-2 to TRBJ1-1, with 8 bases lining up with TRBD1. In germline, CDR1 is SGHTA, CDR2 FQGNSA. This CDR3 is 17 amino acids long. Trimming took 2 bases from V and 1 from J; bases not matched to a gene: 9. The CDR3 nucleotides are TGTGCCAGCAGCTTAAGGACAGGGTGGTTTACGAACACTGAAGCTTTCTTT. This codes for CASSLRTGWFTNTEAFF.